The 31 T cell receptor beta chains given below trace back to one sample, sequenced in a study of T-cell memory formation after mild COVID-19. TCRdb reanalysed the 5' RACE reads using MiXCR and keeps one entry per CDR3 protein. The repertoire includes about 150,000 distinct CDR3 sequences, about 6.1% of them detected once, and about 2% sits in the top ten. Specimen: PBMCs or a T cell subset sorted from them (not recorded which). The receptors stem from an adult woman who had mild COVID-19 (a few samples of this study predate the infection). Cell type and time point are not known.

This clonotype was seen a handful of times. The chain couples TRBV24-1 to TRBJ2-7; 9 bases are shared with TRBD1. The germline V gene encodes CDR1 KGHDR and CDR2 SFDVKD. The CDR3 runs to 15 residues. The V segment lost 2 bases and the J segment 2 bases; nucleotides outside the gene matches: 3. The CDR3 here is CATSDWGTGPYEQYF. DNA of the CDR3: TGTGCCACCAGTGATTGGGGGACAGGGCCCTACGAGCAGTACTTC.

This rearrangement joins TRBV20-1 to TRBJ2-7, with D perhaps TRBD1 or TRBD2 (5 bases each). The V end was cut by 1 base, the J end by 0 bases, with 19 bases between. The CDR3 totals 17 residues. The germline V gene has CDR1 DFQATT and CDR2 SNEGSKA (reference sequence). DNA for the CDR3: TGCAGTGCTAGAGTCTCAGGGACCCAAAGGAGCTCCTACGAGCAGTACTTC. This codes for CSARVSGTQRSSYEQYF.

There are a few counts of this clonotype. The chain has TRBV28 and TRBJ2-7; the match to TRBD2 covers 9 bases. Unmatched junction bases numbered 5, after V lost 2 bases and J lost 3 bases. The germline V gene has CDR1 MDHEN and CDR2 SYDVKM. The CDR3 covers 15 residues. The CDR3 DNA sequence: TGTGCCAGCAGTTTAGGAGCGGGGGGAATCTACGAGCAGTACTTC. It yields the protein CASSLGAGGIYEQYF.

This clonotype was observed a handful of times. J is TRBJ1-1 and V is TRBV4-1; TRBD1 matches 12 bases. The CDR3 runs 13 residues. The V and J ends lost 1 base and 10 bases, in that order; junction bases with no gene match: 1. Germline V gene sequence: CDR1 MGHRA, CDR2 YSYEKL. The CDR3 DNA sequence: TGCGCCAGCAGCCAAGGGGACAGGGGGCGAGCTTTCTTT. This codes for CASSQGDRGRAFF.

This clonotype has at least ten counts. The CDR3 protein is CASSQLEGGVSSYNEQFF. The CDR3 bases are TGTGCCAGCAGCCAACTCGAGGGGGGAGTGAGCTCCTACAATGAGCAGTTCTTC. V is TRBV4-2 and J is TRBJ2-1; D tentatively reads TRBD1 or TRBD2 (6 bases each). Germline assignment: CDR1 LGHNA and CDR2 YNFKEQ. V shed 2 bases and J shed 0 bases, with 17 bases lying between them. The CDR3 runs to 18 residues.

The CDR3 sequence is CSASSGTYNEQFF. The CDR3 DNA sequence: TGCAGTGCTTCGTCGGGCACTTACAATGAGCAGTTCTTC. The chain employs TRBV20-1 and TRBJ2-1, with unresolved D. Germline CDR1 and CDR2: DFQATT and SNEGSKA (reference sequence). The germline V and J ends were trimmed by 5 bases and 4 bases, with 12 bases remaining between them. This CDR3 comprises 13 residues.

The V gene is TRBV5-1, the J gene TRBJ1-1; D call uncertain. CDR1 and CDR2 (germline): SGHRS, YFSETQ. This CDR3 region has 15 residues. V gave up 0 bases and J gave up 0 bases, with 9 bases separating them. The CDR3: CASSLVPELNTEAFF. The CDR3 DNA is TGCGCCAGCAGCTTGGTTCCAGAGTTGAACACTGAAGCTTTCTTT.

This clonotype was observed many times. The chain couples TRBV5-8 to TRBJ2-1, with D possibly TRBD2 on 5 matching bases. The CDR3 sequence is 14 residues long. The V gene's germline CDR1 is SGHTS and CDR2 YDEGEE. V was shortened by 6 bases and J by 9 bases, with 19 bases between the two germline ends. The CDR3 nucleotides are TGTGCCAGCAATCGGAGGAACCCGCGCAGTGAGCAGTTCTTC. As protein: CASNRRNPRSEQFF.

The table lists this clonotype with many counts. This chain links TRBV6-5 with TRBJ2-1; 8 positions agree with TRBD2. With V trimmed by 6 bases and J by 0 bases, 4 bases remained unmatched. This CDR3 comprises 15 residues. Germline CDR1 MNHEY, CDR2 SVGAGI. As DNA, the CDR3 is TGTGCCAGCAGACCGAGCGGGAGCTCCTACAATGAGCAGTTCTTC. It yields the protein CASRPSGSSYNEQFF.

This clonotype has just a few counts. CDR3 in DNA: TGCGCCAGCAGCTTGGGCCCAGGGTCGACTGAAGCTTTCTTT. Protein product: CASSLGPGSTEAFF. The V call is TRBV5-1, the J call TRBJ1-1, with a weak D call TRBD1 (5 bases). There are 14 residues in the CDR3. Trimming took off 0 bases at V and 5 bases at J, with 11 bases between the two ends. CDR1 is SGHRS, CDR2 YFSETQ, per germline.

This clonotype occurred a few times. The chain has TRBV12-3 or TRBV12-4 and TRBJ1-2; 7 bases fit TRBD1. The J segment lost 4 bases and the V segment lost 6 bases, leaving 8 bases of the junction unmatched. This CDR3 comprises 14 residues. In nucleotides, the CDR3 is TGTGCCAGCAGGGCGACAGGGCTAGGCTATGGCTACACCTTC. Translating it yields CASRATGLGYGYTF.

This clonotype was counted a few times. V and J are TRBV5-1 and TRBJ1-1, with 7 bases matching TRBD1. V dropped 3 bases and J dropped 7; count of bases not matched to a gene: 15. The CDR3 loop spans 16 amino acids. Germline values: CDR1 SGHRS, CDR2 YFSETQ. CDR3 sequence reads: CASSSERQGVLDEAFF. The CDR3 DNA reads TGCGCCAGCAGCTCCGAAAGACAGGGAGTGTTAGATGAAGCTTTCTTT. The entire variable domain, with the rest obtained from reference TRBV5-1 and TRBJ1-1, is as follows: KAGVTQTPRYLIKTRGQQVTLSCSPISGHRSVSWYQQTPGQGLQFLFEYFSETQRNKGNFPGRFSGRQFSNSRSEMNVSTLELGDSALYLCASSSERQGVLDEAFFGQGTRLTVV.

This clonotype occurred a few times. The V gene is TRBV5-5, the J gene TRBJ2-5; 8 bases are shared with TRBD1. Germline values: CDR1 SGHKS, CDR2 YYEKEE (reference sequence). Trimming at V came to 7 bases and at J to 4 bases, leaving 12 bases not matched to a gene. CDR3 length: 15 amino acids. CDR3 region: CASANTGTGPETQYF. CDR3 sequence (DNA): TGTGCCAGCGCGAATACCGGGACAGGCCCAGAGACCCAGTACTTC.

This clonotype has at least ten counts. The gene calls are TRBV20-1 and TRBJ2-3, with 11 bases aligning to TRBD1. CDR3 length equals 11 residues. V was clipped by 6 bases and J by 12 bases; unmatched bases: 5. Germline V gene sequence: CDR1 DFQATT, CDR2 SNEGSKA (reference sequence). As DNA, the CDR3 is TGCAGTGCCGACGGACAGGGGGCCCAGTATTTT. This translates into CSADGQGAQYF.

This clonotype was recorded many times. The genes are TRBV4-1 and TRBJ1-1, with 9 bases aligning to TRBD1. Germline CDR1 and CDR2: MGHRA and YSYEKL. CDR3 length: 17 amino acids. The J segment lost 0 bases and the V segment lost 5 bases, leaving 10 bases of the junction unmatched. CDR3 sequence (DNA): TGCGCCAGCAGCTCCCTAGGGGACAGGGTAATGAACACTGAAGCTTTCTTT. Translating gives CASSSLGDRVMNTEAFF.

This clonotype was seen ten or more times. This rearrangement joins TRBV5-8 to TRBJ1-5, with TRBD1 as a possible D gene (5 bases). This CDR3 is 14 amino acids long. Trimming removed 3 bases from V and 8 bases from J, with 15 bases in between. Germline V lookup: CDR1 SGHTS, CDR2 YDEGEE. DNA for the CDR3: TGTGCCAGCAGCTCAAAGACAGCGACCAAGCCCCAGCATTTT. It translates to CASSSKTATKPQHF.

This clonotype occurred many times. The chain uses TRBV20-1 and TRBJ2-7; 11 nucleotides agree with TRBD2. Per the germline V gene, CDR1 is DFQATT and CDR2 is SNEGSKA (reference sequence). This CDR3 contains 14 residues. Trimming cost V 6 bases and J 3 bases; bases outside gene matches: 7. CDR3: CSAHSGGGLYEQYF. The CDR3 nucleotides read TGCAGTGCCCATAGCGGGGGGGGACTCTACGAGCAGTACTTC.

Ten or more counts support this clonotype. The V gene is TRBV4-2, the J gene TRBJ1-2, with 7 bases matching TRBD1. The CDR3 extends over 14 amino acids. Per germline, CDR1 LGHNA and CDR2 YNFKEQ. V gave up 1 base and J gave up 8 bases; unmatched junction bases: 7. The CDR3 nucleotides read TGTGCCAGCAGCCAAGTTACAGGGGATTACGGCTACACCTTC. Translated: CASSQVTGDYGYTF.

This chain links TRBV4-1 with TRBJ2-2; the match to TRBD2 covers 7 bases. The germline V gene has CDR1 MGHRA and CDR2 YSYEKL. The J segment lost 2 bases and the V segment lost 0 bases, leaving 6 bases of the junction unmatched. The CDR3 is 17 amino acids. In DNA form, the CDR3 reads TGCGCCAGCAGCCAAGAAGCACTAGCGCATAACACCGGGGAGCTGTTTTTT. It codes for CASSQEALAHNTGELFF.

This clonotype was seen many times. CDR3: CSASKRGSQSSYNEQFF. The DNA for the CDR3 is TGCAGTGCTAGTAAGCGGGGGTCTCAGAGCTCCTACAATGAGCAGTTCTTC. The rearrangement joins TRBV20-1 to TRBJ2-1, with 8 bases fitting TRBD2. The V gene's germline CDR1 is DFQATT and CDR2 SNEGSKA (reference sequence). The trim removed 3 bases at V and 0 bases at J, leaving 10 bases unmatched. The CDR3 loop spans 17 amino acids.

This clonotype was counted between two and nine times. J is TRBJ1-1 and V is TRBV18; 8 nucleotides agree with TRBD1. V was pared by 4 bases and J by 4 bases, with 14 bases of the junction left unmatched. This CDR3 has 17 amino acids. The germline CDR1 and CDR2 sequences are KGHSH and LQKENI. As DNA, the CDR3 is TGTGCCAGCTCACTGAGGACAGGGTCTTTCGTCGGCACTGAAGCTTTCTTT. Amino acids: CASSLRTGSFVGTEAFF. Using reference TRBV18 and TRBJ1-1 for the parts outside the CDR3, the full variable domain is NAGVMQNPRHLVRRRGQEARLRCSPMKGHSHVYWYRQLPEEGLKFMVYLQKENIIDESGMPKERFSAEFPKEGPSILRIQQVVRGDSAAYFCASSLRTGSFVGTEAFFGQGTRLTVV.

The chain carries TRBV20-1 and TRBJ2-7; 9 bases fit TRBD2. CDR1 and CDR2 from the germline V gene are DFQATT and SNEGSKA (reference sequence). This CDR3 comprises 14 residues. Unmatched junction bases numbered 7, after V lost 3 bases and J lost 4 bases. The CDR3 DNA is TGCAGTGCTAGGAGCGGGGGGACTTCTTACGAGCAGTACTTC. Its translation: CSARSGGTSYEQYF.

The rearrangement joins TRBV19 to TRBJ2-7; D is unresolved. Germline CDR1 is LNHDA and CDR2 is SQIVND (reference sequence). The V and J ends lost 4 bases and 3 bases respectively, with 13 bases between them. The CDR3 contains 14 residues. CDR3 DNA sequence: TGTGCCAGTAGTAAAGGCAGCAGATACTACGAGCAGTACTTC. Translating gives CASSKGSRYYEQYF.

This clonotype occurred many times. V and J are TRBV6-2 or TRBV6-3 and TRBJ2-2, with D perhaps given as TRBD1 or TRBD2 (5 bases each). This CDR3 is built from 16 residues. Between the trimmed V and J ends, which lost 8 bases and 5 bases, there was a span of 21 bases. Germline V gene lookup returns CDR1 MNHEY and CDR2 SVGEGT. DNA of the CDR3: TGTGCCAGCGCCCGGAGGACAAGCAGTGAAACCGGGGAGCTGTTTTTT. This gives the protein CASARRTSSETGELFF.

This clonotype was observed a few times. This chain connects TRBV20-1 to TRBJ2-5, with a possible D match to TRBD2 (6 bases). This CDR3 region has 14 residues. Germline assignment: CDR1 DFQATT and CDR2 SNEGSKA (reference sequence). Trimming stripped 0 bases from V and 4 bases from J, with 12 bases between. Here the CDR3 DNA reads TGCAGTGCTAGAGACCAACTAGCCGCAGAGACCCAGTACTTC. This codes for CSARDQLAAETQYF.

Many counts were recorded for this clonotype. This chain uses TRBV25-1 with TRBJ2-1; 8 nucleotides match TRBD2. CDR3 length: 14 amino acids. The ends lost 5 bases at V and 3 bases at J; junction bases unmatched: 3. Germline V lookup: CDR1 MGHDK, CDR2 SYGVNS. CDR3 DNA sequence: TGTGCCAGCAGTAGCGGGGGCCACTACAATGAGCAGTTCTTC. Its translation: CASSSGGHYNEQFF.

This clonotype occurred many times. The genes are TRBV15 and TRBJ2-7; either TRBD1 or TRBD2 may supply D (6 bases each). CDR1 LNHNV and CDR2 YYDKDF come from the germline V gene (reference sequence). Trimming left V 0 bases short and J 3 bases short, with 12 bases between. The CDR3 has 15 amino acids. The chain's CDR3 is CATSRERGRNYEQYF. In nucleotides, the CDR3 is TGTGCCACCAGCAGAGAACGGGGGCGAAACTACGAGCAGTACTTC.

This clonotype was picked up many times. V is TRBV7-2 and J is TRBJ2-7, with 10 bases aligning to TRBD2. The CDR3 length is 15 residues. V gave up 2 bases and J gave up 7 bases; unmatched junction bases: 8. The germline gives CDR1 SGHTA, CDR2 FQGNSA. The DNA of the CDR3 is TGTGCCAGCAGCTTAACCGGGACTAGCGCGGGAGAGCAGTACTTC. It codes for CASSLTGTSAGEQYF.

This clonotype was seen only a few times. The rearrangement links TRBV7-2 to TRBJ2-7; no clear D gene. The germline V and J ends were trimmed by 4 bases and 0 bases, with 10 bases remaining between them. Germline CDR1 and CDR2: SGHTA and FQGNSA. This CDR3 is 14 amino acids long. The CDR3 DNA sequence: TGTGCCAGCAGCTCGGACGGCCGCTCCTACGAGCAGTACTTC. This gives the protein CASSSDGRSYEQYF.

This clonotype came up a few times. The rearrangement links TRBV7-6 to TRBJ1-3, with D hard to call. With 0 bases removed from V and 2 bases from J, the gap between germline ends came to 11 bases. CDR1 is SGHVS, CDR2 FNYEAQ, per germline. This CDR3 is built from 16 residues. The CDR3 region is CASSLATAKTGNTIYF. The DNA for the CDR3 is TGTGCCAGCAGCTTAGCGACGGCAAAAACTGGAAACACCATATATTTT.

This clonotype was detected only a few times. The DNA is left out, because the CDR3 cannot be placed on it with certainty; the CDR3 is given as TCRdb lists it. The chain has TRBV6-2 or TRBV6-3 and TRBJ2-2; the table's D call, TRBD2, was not checked against the DNA. In germline, CDR1 is MNHEY, CDR2 SVGEGT. The CDR3 is 14 amino acids in total, end residues counted. The CDR3 here is CASREDGGPGSCFF.